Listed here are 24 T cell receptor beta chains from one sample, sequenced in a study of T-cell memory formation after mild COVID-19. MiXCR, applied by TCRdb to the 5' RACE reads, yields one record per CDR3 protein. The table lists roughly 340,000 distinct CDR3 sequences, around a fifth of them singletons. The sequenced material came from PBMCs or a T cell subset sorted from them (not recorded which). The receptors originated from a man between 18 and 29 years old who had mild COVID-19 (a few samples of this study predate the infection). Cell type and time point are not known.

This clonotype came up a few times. The chain's CDR3 is CASSGNRSGYTF. CDR3 bases: TGTGCCAGCAGTGGAAACAGGAGTGGCTACACCTTC. This sequence joins TRBV6-6 and TRBJ1-2; D is possibly TRBD1 (5 bases). Trimming shortened V by 5 bases and J by 7 bases, and 11 bases separated the two germline ends. Germline assignment: CDR1 MNHNY and CDR2 SVGAGI (reference sequence). The CDR3 has 12 amino acids.

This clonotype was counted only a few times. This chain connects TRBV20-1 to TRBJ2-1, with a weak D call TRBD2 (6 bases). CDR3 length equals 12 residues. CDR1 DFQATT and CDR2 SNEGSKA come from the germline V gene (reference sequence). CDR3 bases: TGCAGAGCGGAGGGGAAGGTGAATGAGCAGTTCTTC. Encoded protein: CRAEGKVNEQFF.

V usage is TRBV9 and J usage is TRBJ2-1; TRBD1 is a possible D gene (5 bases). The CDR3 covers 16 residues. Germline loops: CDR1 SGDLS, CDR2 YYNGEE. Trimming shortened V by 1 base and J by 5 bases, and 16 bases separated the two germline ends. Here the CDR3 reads CASSVLGLPANNEQFF. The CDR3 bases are TGTGCCAGCAGCGTATTGGGGCTCCCGGCGAACAATGAGCAGTTCTTC.

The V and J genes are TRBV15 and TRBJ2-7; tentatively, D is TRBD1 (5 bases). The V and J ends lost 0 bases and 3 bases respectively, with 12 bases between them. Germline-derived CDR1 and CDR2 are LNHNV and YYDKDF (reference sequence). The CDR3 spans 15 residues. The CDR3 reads CATSRDFGQDYEQYV. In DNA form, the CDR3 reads TGTGCCACCAGCAGAGATTTTGGACAAGACTACGAGCAGTACGTC.

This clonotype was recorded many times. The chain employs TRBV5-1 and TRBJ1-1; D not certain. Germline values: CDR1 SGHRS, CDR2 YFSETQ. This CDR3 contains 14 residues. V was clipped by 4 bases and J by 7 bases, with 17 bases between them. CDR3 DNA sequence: TGCGCCAGCAGCCCCAGTTGGGCGGCTGATGAAGCTTTCTTT. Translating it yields CASSPSWAADEAFF.

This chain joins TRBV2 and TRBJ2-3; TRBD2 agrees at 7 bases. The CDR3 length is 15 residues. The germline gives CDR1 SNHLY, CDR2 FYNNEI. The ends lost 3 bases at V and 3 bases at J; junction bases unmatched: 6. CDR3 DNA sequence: TGTGCCAGCAGTGACGGGGGGTTATCGACAGATACGCAGTATTTT. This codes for CASSDGGLSTDTQYF.

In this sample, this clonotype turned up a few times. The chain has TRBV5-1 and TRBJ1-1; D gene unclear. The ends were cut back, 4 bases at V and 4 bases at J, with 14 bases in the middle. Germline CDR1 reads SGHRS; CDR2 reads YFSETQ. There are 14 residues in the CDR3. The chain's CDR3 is CASSVTSSSTEAFF. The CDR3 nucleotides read TGCGCCAGCAGCGTGACCTCTTCCAGCACTGAAGCTTTCTTT.

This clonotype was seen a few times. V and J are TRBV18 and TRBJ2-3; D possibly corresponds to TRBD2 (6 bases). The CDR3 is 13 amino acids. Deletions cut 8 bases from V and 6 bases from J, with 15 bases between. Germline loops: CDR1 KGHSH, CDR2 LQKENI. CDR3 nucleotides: TGTGCCAGCCTGCGGGGCGGGGATGATACGCAGTATTTT. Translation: CASLRGGDDTQYF.

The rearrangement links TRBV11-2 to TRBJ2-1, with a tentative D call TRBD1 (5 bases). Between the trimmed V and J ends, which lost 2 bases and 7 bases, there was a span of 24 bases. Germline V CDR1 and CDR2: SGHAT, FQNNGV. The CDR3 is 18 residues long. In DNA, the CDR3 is TGTGCCAGCAGCTTATCCTTACTCACAGGCGTGATGGTTAATGAGCAGTTCTTC. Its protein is CASSLSLLTGVMVNEQFF. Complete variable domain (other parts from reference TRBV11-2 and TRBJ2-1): EAGVAQSPRYKIIEKRQSVAFWCNPISGHATLYWYQQILGQGPKLLIQFQNNGVVDDSQLPKDRFSAERLKGVDSTLKIQPAKLEDSAVYLCASSLSLLTGVMVNEQFFGPGTRLTVL.

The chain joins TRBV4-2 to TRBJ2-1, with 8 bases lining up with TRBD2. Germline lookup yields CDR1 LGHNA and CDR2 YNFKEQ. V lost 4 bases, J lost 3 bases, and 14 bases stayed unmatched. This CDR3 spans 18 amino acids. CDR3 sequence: CASSLIGSGGGIYNEQFF. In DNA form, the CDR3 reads TGTGCCAGCAGCCTCATCGGGTCTGGCGGGGGGATCTACAATGAGCAGTTCTTC.

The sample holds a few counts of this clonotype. CDR3 residues: CASSQVYTDTQYF. CDR3 DNA: TGTGCCAGCAGCCAAGTTTATACAGATACGCAGTATTTT. J is TRBJ2-3 and V is TRBV3-1; D gene uncertain. The CDR3 loop spans 13 amino acids. V lost 1 base, J lost 3 bases, and 5 bases lay in between. Per the germline V gene, CDR1 is LGHDT and CDR2 is YNNKEL (reference sequence).

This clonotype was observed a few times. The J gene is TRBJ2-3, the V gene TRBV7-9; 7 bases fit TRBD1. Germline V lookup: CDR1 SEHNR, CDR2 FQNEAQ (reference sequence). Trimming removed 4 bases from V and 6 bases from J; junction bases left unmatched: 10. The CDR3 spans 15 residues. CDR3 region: CASSSPDRFGDTQYF. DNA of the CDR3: TGTGCCAGCAGCTCCCCGGACAGGTTTGGGGATACGCAGTATTTT.

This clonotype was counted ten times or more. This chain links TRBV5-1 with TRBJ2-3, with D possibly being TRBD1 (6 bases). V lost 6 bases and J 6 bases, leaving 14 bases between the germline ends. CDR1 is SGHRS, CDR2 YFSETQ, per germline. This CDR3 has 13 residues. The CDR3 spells CASTSSGADTQYF. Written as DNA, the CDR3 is TGCGCCAGCACATCTTCAGGGGCGGATACGCAGTATTTT.

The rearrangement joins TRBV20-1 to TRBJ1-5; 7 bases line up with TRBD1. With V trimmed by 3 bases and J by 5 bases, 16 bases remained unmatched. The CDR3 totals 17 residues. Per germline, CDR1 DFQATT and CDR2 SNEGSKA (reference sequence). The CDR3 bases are TGCAGTGCTAGGGGTCTCGAGGGACAGAGTTTAGATCAGCCCCAGCATTTT. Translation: CSARGLEGQSLDQPQHF.

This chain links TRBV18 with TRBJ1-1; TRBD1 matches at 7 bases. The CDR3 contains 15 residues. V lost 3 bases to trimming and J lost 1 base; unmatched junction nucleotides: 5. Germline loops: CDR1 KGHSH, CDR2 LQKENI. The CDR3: CASSPSTGQNTEAFF. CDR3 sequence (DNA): TGTGCCAGCTCACCTTCGACAGGGCAGAACACTGAAGCTTTCTTT.

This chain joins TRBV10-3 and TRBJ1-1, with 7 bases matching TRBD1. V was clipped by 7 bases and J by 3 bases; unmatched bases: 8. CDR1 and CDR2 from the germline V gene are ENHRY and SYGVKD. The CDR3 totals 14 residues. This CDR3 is CAITPGGGDTEAFF. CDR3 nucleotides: TGTGCCATCACCCCAGGGGGAGGGGACACTGAAGCTTTCTTT.

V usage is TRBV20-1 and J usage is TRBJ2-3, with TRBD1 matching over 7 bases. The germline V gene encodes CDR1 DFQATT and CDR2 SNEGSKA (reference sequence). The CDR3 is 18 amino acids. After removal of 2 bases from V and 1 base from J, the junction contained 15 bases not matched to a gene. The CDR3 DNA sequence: TGCAGTGCTAGACCACAATTGGGTACAGGGGTGGGCACAGATACGCAGTATTTT. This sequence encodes CSARPQLGTGVGTDTQYF.

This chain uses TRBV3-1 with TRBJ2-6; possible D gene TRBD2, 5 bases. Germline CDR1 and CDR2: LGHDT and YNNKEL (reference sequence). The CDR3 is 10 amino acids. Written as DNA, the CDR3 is TGTAACGACCGTCCCGGGATCCTGACTTTC. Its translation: CNDRPGILTF.

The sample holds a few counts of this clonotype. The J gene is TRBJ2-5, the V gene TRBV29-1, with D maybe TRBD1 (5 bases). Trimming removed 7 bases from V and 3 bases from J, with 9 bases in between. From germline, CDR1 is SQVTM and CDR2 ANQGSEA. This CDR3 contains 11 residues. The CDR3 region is CSGGFEETQYF. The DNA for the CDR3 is TGCAGCGGGGGCTTTGAAGAGACCCAGTACTTC.

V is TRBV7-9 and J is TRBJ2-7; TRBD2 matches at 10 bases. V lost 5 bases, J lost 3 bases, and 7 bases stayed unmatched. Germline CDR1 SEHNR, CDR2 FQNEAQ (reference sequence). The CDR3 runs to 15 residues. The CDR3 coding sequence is TGTGCCAGCAGCCGGCAGCGGGGGGGGCACTACGAGCAGTACTTC. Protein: CASSRQRGGHYEQYF.

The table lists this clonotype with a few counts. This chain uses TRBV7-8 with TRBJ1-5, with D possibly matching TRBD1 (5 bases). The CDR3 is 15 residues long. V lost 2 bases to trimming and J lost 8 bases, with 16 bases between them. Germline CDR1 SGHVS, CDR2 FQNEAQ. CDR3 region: CASSLSGGGWKPQHF. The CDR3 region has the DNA TGTGCCAGCAGCTTATCGGGGGGAGGGTGGAAGCCCCAGCATTTT.

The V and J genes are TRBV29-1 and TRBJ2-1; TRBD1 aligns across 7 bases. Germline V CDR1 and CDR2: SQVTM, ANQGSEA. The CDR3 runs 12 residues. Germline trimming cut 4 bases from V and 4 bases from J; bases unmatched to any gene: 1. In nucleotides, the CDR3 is TGCAGCGTTGGACAGGGATACAATGAGCAGTTCTTC. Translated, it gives CSVGQGYNEQFF.

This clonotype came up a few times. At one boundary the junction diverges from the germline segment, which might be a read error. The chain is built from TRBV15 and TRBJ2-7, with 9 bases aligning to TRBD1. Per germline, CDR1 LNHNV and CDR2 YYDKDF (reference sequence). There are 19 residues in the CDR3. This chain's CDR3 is CATSSPGTGNQTPLRAHCF. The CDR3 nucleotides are TGTGCCACCAGCAGTCCCGGGACAGGGAACCAGACCCCGCTTCGGGCTCACTGCTTC. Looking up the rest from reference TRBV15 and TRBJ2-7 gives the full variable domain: DAMVIQNPRYQVTQFGKPVTLSCSQTLNHNVMYWYQQKSSQAPKLLFHYYDKDFNNEADTPDNFQSRRPNTSFCFLDIRSPGLGDTAMYLCATSSPGTGNQTPLRAHCFGPGTRLTVT.

CDR3: CASSSTGTDTEAFF. CDR3 sequence (DNA): TGTGCCAGCAGCTCCACAGGGACGGACACTGAAGCTTTCTTT. The chain couples TRBV5-5 to TRBJ1-1; a weak D match, TRBD1 (6 bases). CDR1 and CDR2 (germline): SGHKS, YYEKEE (reference sequence). This CDR3 contains 14 residues. Trimming pared 3 bases from V and 3 bases from J, leaving 12 bases between.